This TCR beta chain was sequenced in a study of blood T cell repertoires in COVID-19. Study summary: Material from acute and convalescent COVID-19 was sourced from the United States, Italy and Spain. Sample material is recorded as cDNA or gDNA derived from T cells, B-cell-depleted T cells, or PBMCs.

The authors' processing: The assay estimated nucleated cells by amplifying reference gene primers. Only in-frame clones appear in the TCRdb table, and some are missing; sequencing was by immunoSEQ multiplex PCR. D and trimming come from the DNA, and the V and J calls and clone size come from that table. The data hold roughly 200,000 clones, with roughly nine tenths observed a single time. With 5 bases clipped from V and 0 bases from J, the junction kept 6 bases outside the gene matches. The germline gives CDR1 SGHNT, CDR2 YENEEA. The CDR3 spans 15 residues. The chain carries TRBV11-3 and TRBJ1-1, with 7 bases matching TRBD1. This clonotype was sampled from a woman aged 30 to 39 with active or convalescent COVID-19. Material for sequencing was peripheral blood. CDR3 sequence (DNA): TGTGCCAGCAGCCCCCAGGGACAGATGAACACTGAAGCTTTCTTT. It translates to CASSPQGQMNTEAFF.